This TCR beta chain was retrieved from a study of blood T cells in healthy people across ages (dated by TCRdb to about 2015). About the study as a whole: In model experiments, roughly one uniquely barcoded TCR beta cDNA molecule per two T cells was captured by template switching. Using deep sequencing normalized with unique cDNA molecular identifiers, the study measured how TCR beta repertoire diversity changes with age. Donors were grouped into four age groups: young (average roughly 15 years), middle-aged (roughly 37), aged (around 60) and long-lived (about 82). To avoid experimental bias, donors of different ages were distributed randomly across sequencing lanes. For two donors (one aged 18 to 30 and one aged 80 or older), the study analyzed two additional independent replicas of 1 million unique cDNA reads from the same blood draw. General findings and caveats noted by the study authors: A strong correlation was found between observed TCR beta diversity and the percentage of naive T cells measured by flow cytometry. Estimates of total diversity based on one million sequenced T cells were regarded as lower bounds and as underestimates. Observed TCR beta diversity per million T cells fell roughly linearly with age, and a significant reduction was already apparent by age around 40. Because donor CMV infection status was unknown, age-related changes in expanded clonotypes were potentially confounded. Compared with the aged group, the long-lived group had more naive CD4+ T cells, fewer expanded clones and increased TCR diversity, suggesting age selection. Because profiling used bulk unsorted PBMCs, naive and antigen-experienced compartments could not be compared conclusively.

The junction carries 14 bases between V and J, which are trimmed by 1 base and 4 bases respectively. CDR1 SGHDN and CDR2 FVKESK are derived from the germline V gene. Including the terminal cysteine and phenylalanine, the CDR3 comprises 17 residues. Only the CDR3 portion is preserved as DNA: 51 bases, with reading frame beginning at the first base. The library was built by means of 5' RACE. The sample was run on an Illumina HiSeq 2500. A second PCR of roughly 7 to 12 cycles was performed with a sample-barcoded 5' primer and a J-beta primer mix. Each TCR beta cDNA molecule received a unique molecular identifier from a template-switch 5' adaptor carrying 12 random nucleotides. At least 2.5 million CDR3-containing paired-end reads were obtained from each sample. First-strand cDNA was synthesized from all RNA with the Mint cDNA synthesis kit, primed by a TRBC-specific oligonucleotide. Following uracil-DNA glycosylase treatment, all cDNA underwent a first 18-cycle PCR with the universal primers M1SS and BC2_uni_R. The paper's data handling went like this. Each sample was normalized by randomly selecting 1 million high-quality reads, each carrying a distinct molecular identifier. Reads sharing molecular identifiers were discarded rather than binned into consensus sequences. MiTCR, run with a Q25 quality threshold and the strictest error-elimination algorithm, handled CDR3 identification, clonotype clustering and error correction. A nonparametric unseen species model with Euler transformation was used to estimate a lower bound on total TCR beta diversity. TCRdb itself trimmed the public reads at Q25 with fastp, ran MiXCR and retained productive beta chains. Rows are combined by CDR3 protein, so each entry shows the most common genes and DNA. In this record, the V and J calls reflect TCRdb's handling and not the investigators' own analysis. The sample table contains roughly 680,000 distinct CDR3 sequences; only one count was recorded for about 51% of them. Of the sample, roughly 14% falls within the top ten clones.

In regard to this clonotype: Its cognate antigen has yet to be identified. No base quality information exists; no much larger clone differs at one position.

The donors were roughly 39 Caucasian individuals from Russia, aged roughly 6 to 90 years, who were systemically healthy. Around 10 milliliters of peripheral blood were collected from each donor into EDTA-treated Vacutainer tubes. PBMCs were isolated by Ficoll-Paque density-gradient centrifugation, with at least 6 million obtained per sample. Trizol reagent was used to extract total RNA from PBMCs, with at least 6 micrograms per sample. The percentages of naive CD45RAhigh/CD27high T cells were determined by flow cytometry on a PBMC aliquot from every donor. The sample comprised blood. The receptor was derived from a woman older than 75 in good health. The chain is encoded by TRBV14 joined to TRBJ2-6; TRBD1 might be the D gene, on 5 matching bases. The DNA sequence follows: TGTGCCAGCAGCCAAGTGCAGGGTCCGTGGGGGGCCAACGTCCTGACTTTC. This translates into CASSQVQGPWGANVLTF.